Listed below are T cell receptor beta chains from one sample, sequenced in a study of Ad26.COV2.S vaccination and SARS-CoV-2 variants. Produced via immunoSEQ multiplex PCR; TCRdb's table is partial and in-frame only. The table shows more than 400,000 clones, with 90% occurring only once. Sequences were derived from peripheral blood, sampled in a trial of Ad26.COV2.S vaccine versus placebo. The origin of the receptors is a person aged 18-65 years who received the Ad26.COV2.S COVID-19 vaccine or a placebo. The conserved cysteine and the conserved F or W are not part of the CDR3 here. The order of the fields is CDR3 length, J gene, V gene, CDR3 protein.

11	TRBJ2-7	TRBV10-3	AISEGPAYEQY
14	TRBJ1-2	TRBV7-9	ASSLGGRITNYGYT
12	TRBJ1-5	TRBV7-9	ASSPGQGAVAQH
10	TRBJ2-7	TRBV28	ASSLLDYEQY
14	TRBJ2-5	TRBV28	ASSSPRTGVQETQY
12	TRBJ1-3	TRBV2	ASSEDRVGNTIY
11	TRBJ2-2	TRBV3-1/TRBV3-2	ASGDRGFGELF
12	TRBJ1-2	TRBV6-6	ASSQGGRFYGYT
11	TRBJ1-6	TRBV5-4	ASSWGGGSPLH
13	TRBJ2-1	TRBV7-8	ASSSTWGSYNEQF
13	TRBJ2-1	TRBV6-2/TRBV6-3	ASSEPGLADYEQF
12	TRBJ1-3	TRBV7-8	ASSLVTAGNTIY
10	TRBJ2-3	TRBV19	ASSAYTDTQY
15	TRBJ2-3	TRBV18	ASSPPILGQGRDTQY
11	TRBJ2-1	TRBV5-1	ASRDRPNNEQF
14	TRBJ2-5	TRBV4-2	ASSQERGRGRETQY
13	TRBJ1-2	TRBV11-2	ASSLAFDGLYGYT
9	TRBJ1-1	TRBV30	AWSVMIEAF
14	TRBJ2-5	TRBV21-1	ASSKALTVPGETQY
14	TRBJ2-1	TRBV24-1	ATSDFMGGRLNEQF
14	TRBJ1-2	TRBV2	ATYLDPGGIVYGYT
13	TRBJ1-6	TRBV5-6	ASSFWDRTGSPLH
14	TRBJ1-1	TRBV28	ASSYLLQTGNTEAF
13	TRBJ2-3	TRBV5-1	ASSGPGSSTDTQY
14	TRBJ2-1	TRBV7-8	ASSLRGLAGDNEQF
15	TRBJ2-3	TRBV7-2	ASSLERTSGSTDTQY
14	TRBJ1-3	TRBV28	ASSLTGGSSGNTIY
13	TRBJ2-7	TRBV27	ASSLSGRAAGEQY
13	TRBJ1-2	TRBV7-2	ASSLATNIRGGYT
9	TRBJ1-3	TRBV7-8	ASSAENTIY
16	TRBJ2-1	TRBV19	ASTSWLTSGSSYNEQF
15	TRBJ1-1	TRBV18	ASSPYKEGPGGTEAF
11	TRBJ2-3	TRBV6-6	ASSGRESDTQY
17	TRBJ2-2	TRBV23-1	ASSHRTKDRGRNTGELF
14	TRBJ1-5	TRBV19	ASSILRGQGHQPQH
13	TRBJ1-2	TRBV5-4	ASSVQGPTVYGYT
12	TRBJ2-3	TRBV6-2/TRBV6-3	ASSYGPWADTQY
9	TRBJ2-7	TRBV3-1/TRBV3-2	ASSQAGEQY
11	TRBJ1-2	TRBV29-1	SVVQGLNYGYT
10	TRBJ2-2	TRBV19	ASSMGSGELF
14	TRBJ2-2	TRBV2	ASSATGGYRTGELF
12	TRBJ2-5	TRBV10-3	AISEEDLQETQY
12	TRBJ1-4	TRBV10-3	AISDEGYGEKLF
12	TRBJ2-3	TRBV3-1/TRBV3-2	ASSQASSGDTQY
13	TRBJ1-1	TRBV4-2	ASSQVFPSGTEAF
11	TRBJ2-7	TRBV29-1	SVVGLGIHEQY
18	TRBJ1-6	TRBV6-6	ASSTSLTFGGGPNNSPLH
13	TRBJ1-6	TRBV19	ASSPATGDNSPLH
12	TRBJ2-7	TRBV2	ASTDGTESYEQY
14	TRBJ1-3	TRBV15	ATSRKGQGAGNTIY
9	NA	TRBV7-2	ASGRGTEQY
15	TRBJ2-1	TRBV24-1	ATSDPLTSGRFSEQF
13	TRBJ1-5	TRBV6-5	ASSGDLNSNQPQH
9	TRBJ2-1	TRBV24-1	ATSELEEQF